This T cell receptor (beta chain) was sequenced for a study of T cell responses to AZD1222 COVID-19 vaccine. Sequencing was performed with immunoSEQ multiplex PCR; in TCRdb, only in-frame clones are kept and a portion is missing. The sample lists approximately 100,000 clones, about 87% seen once, with 3% to 4% in the top ten. Whole-study results and caveats: Clonal diversity may have been underestimated in mostly white British donors. Just five or six AZD1222 recipients tested seropositive at baseline. Once two AZD1222 doses were given, Spike-specific TCR breadth and depth went up.

Germline loops: CDR1 SGHNT, CDR2 YYREEE (reference sequence). The germline V and J ends were trimmed by 0 bases and 4 bases, with 7 bases remaining between them. The CDR3 consists of 13 residues. Turning to this clone: Its antigen is currently unknown.

The TCR was taken from an adult in good health. The rearrangement links TRBV5-4 to TRBJ1-1; D is ambiguous. Sequencing was performed on peripheral blood, taken on day 0 of AZD1222 vaccination. The chain's CDR3 is CASSLDGSTEAFF. The DNA for the CDR3 is TGTGCCAGCAGCTTGGACGGGAGCACTGAAGCTTTCTTT.